This T cell receptor beta chain emerged from a study of ipilimumab plus nivolumab after autologous stem cell transplantation. This clone appeared once. The junction had 21 bases not matched to a gene; V was cut back by 4 bases and J by 7 bases. Germline CDR1 is SGHDT and CDR2 is YYEEEE. This CDR3 spans 18 amino acids. Repertoires were generated with immunoSEQ multiplex PCR, while TCRdb's copy carries only in-frame clones and drops some. The profile covers approximately 40,000 clones, with around 92% appearing a single time and approximately 1% taken by the ten largest. The J gene is TRBJ2-5, the V gene TRBV5-6; 8 bases line up with TRBD1. The specimen comprised PBMCs, sampled in a trial of ipilimumab plus nivolumab as post-transplant consolidation. The origin of this receptor is a male donor with multiple myeloma. The CDR3 here is CASSHLNPQGGRFRTQYF. In DNA form, the CDR3 reads TGTGCCAGCAGCCACCTGAATCCACAGGGGGGCCGATTCAGGACCCAGTACTTC.